This T cell receptor beta chain was profiled in a study of Graves' ophthalmopathy and Graves' hyperthyroidism. V was pared by 3 bases and J by 2 bases, with 17 bases between. The length of the CDR3 is 16 residues. Germline values: CDR1 SGHDN, CDR2 FVKESK. This clonotype occurred a few times. Amplifying from RNA transcripts, the study obtained TCR beta CDR3 regions. HTBI primers primed a first-round RT-PCR, and a second-round multiplex PCR followed. TCRdb analysed the multiplex PCR reads with MiXCR anew, one entry per CDR3 protein. Counted here are around 1,200,000 distinct CDR3 sequences, approximately 35% occurring once; the ten biggest clones make up more than 9.5%. The diagnosis combined clinical symptoms, thyroxine, TRAb, thyroid ultrasound and orbital computed tomography scans.

This TCR came from an adult man with Graves' hyperthyroidism. Sequenced material: peripheral blood or thyroid tissue (not recorded which). The chain employs TRBV14 and TRBJ2-7, with D possibly being TRBD2 (6 bases). The CDR3 region has the DNA TGTGCCAGCAGCCAGGGGCCTAGACCGGGGGCCTACGAGCAGTACTTC. It is translated as CASSQGPRPGAYEQYF.